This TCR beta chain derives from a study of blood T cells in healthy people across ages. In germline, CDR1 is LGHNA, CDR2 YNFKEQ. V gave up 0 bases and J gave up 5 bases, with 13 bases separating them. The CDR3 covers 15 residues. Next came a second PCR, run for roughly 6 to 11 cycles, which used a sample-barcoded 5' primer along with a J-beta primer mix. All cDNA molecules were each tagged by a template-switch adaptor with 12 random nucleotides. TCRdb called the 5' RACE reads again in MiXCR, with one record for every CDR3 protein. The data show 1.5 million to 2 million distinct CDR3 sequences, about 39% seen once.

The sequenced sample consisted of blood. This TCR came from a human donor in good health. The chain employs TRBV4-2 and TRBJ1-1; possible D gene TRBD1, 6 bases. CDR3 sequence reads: CASSQDLGGYTEAFF. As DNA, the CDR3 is TGTGCCAGCAGCCAAGATCTGGGGGGCTATACTGAAGCTTTCTTT.